The entry that follows covers one T cell receptor (beta chain) sequence. Its matching antigen is unknown. The record originates from a study of Graves' ophthalmopathy and Graves' hyperthyroidism. Study-level findings and limits: Sensitivity of over 60% and specificity of under 85% were achieved by the model that predicted ophthalmopathy progression. In blood, most expanded thyroid clonotypes above 0.001 frequency were also detected.

RNA transcripts yielded amplified TCR beta CDR3 regions. The first round was an RT-PCR with HTBI primers, and the second round was a multiplex PCR. TCRdb re-derived calls from the multiplex PCR reads in MiXCR, one entry per CDR3 protein. Of about 400,000 distinct CDR3 sequences listed, approximately 15% are singletons. Eligible hyperthyroidism cases comprised new diagnoses of under 2 months' duration in individuals aged 18 to 65. Sequencing was done on a sample of peripheral blood. The TCR originated in a woman aged 18-29 years with stable Graves' hyperthyroidism.

The CDR3: CARNRDRGNPGELFF. CDR3 sequence (DNA): TGTGCCAGAAACCGGGACAGGGGGAATCCCGGGGAGCTGTTTTTT. The gene calls are TRBV2 and TRBJ2-2, with 11 nucleotides matching TRBD1. Germline CDR1 SNHLY, CDR2 FYNNEI. The CDR3 length is 15 residues. The V segment lost 9 bases and the J segment 6 bases; nucleotides outside the gene matches: 9.